This TCR beta chain was retrieved from a study of blood T cell repertoires in COVID-19. At the level of the study: Specimens from acute and convalescent COVID-19 originated in the United States, Italy and Spain. T cells, B-cell-depleted T cells, or PBMCs supplied cDNA or gDNA.

The protocol was immunoSEQ multiplex PCR, while the TCRdb copy is restricted to in-frame clones and leaves out a portion. The data show a few hundred thousand clones, with nearly 90% seen just once and 2.1% held by the top ten. This clone has a count of ten or more. V dropped 10 bases and J dropped 3; count of bases not matched to a gene: 13. CDR3 length: 15 residues. Germline V gene lookup returns CDR1 MGHDK and CDR2 SYGVNS. The sequence came from a woman aged 60-75 years with COVID-19, enrolled during active disease. The chain is built from TRBV25-1 and TRBJ2-7; TRBD1 aligns across 9 bases. Input material: peripheral blood. CDR3 region: CATTGRATGGYEQYF. In nucleotides, the CDR3 is TGTGCCACCACAGGTAGAGCGACAGGGGGCTACGAGCAGTACTTC.